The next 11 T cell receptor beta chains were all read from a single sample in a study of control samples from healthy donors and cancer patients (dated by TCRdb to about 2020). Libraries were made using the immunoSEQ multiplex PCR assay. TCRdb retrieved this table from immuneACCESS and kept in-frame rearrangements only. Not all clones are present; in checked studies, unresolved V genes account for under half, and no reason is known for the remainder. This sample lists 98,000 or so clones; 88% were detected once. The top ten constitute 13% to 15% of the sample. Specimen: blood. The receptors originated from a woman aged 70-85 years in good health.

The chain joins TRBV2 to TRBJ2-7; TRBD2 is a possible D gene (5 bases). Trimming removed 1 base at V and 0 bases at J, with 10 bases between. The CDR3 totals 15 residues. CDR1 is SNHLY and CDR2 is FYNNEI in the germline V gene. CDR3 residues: CASSEGGLNSYEQYF. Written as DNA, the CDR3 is TGTGCCAGCAGTGAAGGTGGACTTAACTCCTACGAGCAGTACTTC.

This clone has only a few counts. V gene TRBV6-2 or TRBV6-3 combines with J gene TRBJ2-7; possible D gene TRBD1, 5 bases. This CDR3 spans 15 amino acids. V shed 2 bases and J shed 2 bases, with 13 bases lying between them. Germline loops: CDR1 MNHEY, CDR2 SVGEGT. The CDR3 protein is CASSYPEQDTYEQYF. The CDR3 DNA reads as TGTGCCAGCAGTTACCCAGAACAGGATACCTACGAGCAGTACTTC.

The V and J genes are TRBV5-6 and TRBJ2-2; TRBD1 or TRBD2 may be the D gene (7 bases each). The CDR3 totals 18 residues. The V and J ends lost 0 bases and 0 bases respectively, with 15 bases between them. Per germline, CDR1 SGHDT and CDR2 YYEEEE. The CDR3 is CASSLAQGGAANTGELFF. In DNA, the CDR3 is TGTGCCAGCAGCTTGGCCCAGGGGGGGGCCGCGAACACCGGGGAGCTGTTTTTT.

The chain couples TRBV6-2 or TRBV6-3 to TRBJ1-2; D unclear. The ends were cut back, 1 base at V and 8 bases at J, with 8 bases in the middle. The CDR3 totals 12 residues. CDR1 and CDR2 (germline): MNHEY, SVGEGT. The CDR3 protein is CASSYYTGGYTF. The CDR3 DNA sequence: TGTGCCAGCAGTTACTACACGGGCGGCTACACCTTC.

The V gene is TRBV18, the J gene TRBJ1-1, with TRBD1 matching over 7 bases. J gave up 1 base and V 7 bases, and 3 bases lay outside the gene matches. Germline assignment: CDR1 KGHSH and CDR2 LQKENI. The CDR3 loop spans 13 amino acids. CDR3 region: CASYGDRNTEAFF. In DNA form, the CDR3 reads TGTGCCAGCTACGGGGACAGGAACACTGAAGCTTTCTTT. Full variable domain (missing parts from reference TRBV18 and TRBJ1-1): NAGVMQNPRHLVRRRGQEARLRCSPMKGHSHVYWYRQLPEEGLKFMVYLQKENIIDESGMPKERFSAEFPKEGPSILRIQQVVRGDSAAYFCASYGDRNTEAFFGQGTRLTVV.

The CDR3 spells CASSRADTQYF. The DNA for the CDR3 is TGTGCCAGTAGTAGGGCAGATACGCAGTATTTT. The chain employs TRBV19 and TRBJ2-3; D not resolved. Trimming pared 4 bases from V and 4 bases from J, leaving 3 bases between. The CDR3 has 11 amino acids. Germline CDR1 and CDR2: LNHDA and SQIVND (reference sequence).

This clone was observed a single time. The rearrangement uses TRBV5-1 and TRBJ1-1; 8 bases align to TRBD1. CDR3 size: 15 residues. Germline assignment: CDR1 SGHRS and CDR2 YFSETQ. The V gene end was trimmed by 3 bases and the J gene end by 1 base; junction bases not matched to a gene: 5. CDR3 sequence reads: CASSSAGTGNTEAFF. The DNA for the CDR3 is TGCGCCAGCAGCTCAGCCGGGACAGGGAACACTGAAGCTTTCTTT.

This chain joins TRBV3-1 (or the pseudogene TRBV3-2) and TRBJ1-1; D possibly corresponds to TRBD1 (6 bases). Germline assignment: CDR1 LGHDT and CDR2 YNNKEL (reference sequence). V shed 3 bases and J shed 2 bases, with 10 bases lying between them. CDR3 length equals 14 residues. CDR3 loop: CASSQQQGNTEAFF. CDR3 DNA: TGTGCCAGCAGCCAGCAACAGGGTAACACTGAAGCTTTCTTT.

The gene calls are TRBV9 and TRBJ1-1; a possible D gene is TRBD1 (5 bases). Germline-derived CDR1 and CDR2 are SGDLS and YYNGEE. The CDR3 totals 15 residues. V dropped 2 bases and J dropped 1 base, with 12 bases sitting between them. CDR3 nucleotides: TGTGCCAGCAGCGTTGGGACGTTAGGGAACACTGAAGCTTTCTTT. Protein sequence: CASSVGTLGNTEAFF.

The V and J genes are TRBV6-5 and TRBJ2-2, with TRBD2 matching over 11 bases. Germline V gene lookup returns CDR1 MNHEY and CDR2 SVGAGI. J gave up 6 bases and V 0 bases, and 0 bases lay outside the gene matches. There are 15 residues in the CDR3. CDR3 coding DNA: TGTGCCAGCAGTTACTCTAGCGGGGGGGCCGGGGAGCTGTTTTTT. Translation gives CASSYSSGGAGELFF.

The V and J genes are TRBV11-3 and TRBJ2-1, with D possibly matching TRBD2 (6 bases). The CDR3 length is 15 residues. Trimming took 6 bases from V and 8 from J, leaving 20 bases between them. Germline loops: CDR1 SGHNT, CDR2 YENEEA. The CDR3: CASRHRGKKLDEQFF. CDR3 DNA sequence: TGTGCCAGCAGACATCGGGGGAAAAAATTGGATGAGCAGTTCTTC.